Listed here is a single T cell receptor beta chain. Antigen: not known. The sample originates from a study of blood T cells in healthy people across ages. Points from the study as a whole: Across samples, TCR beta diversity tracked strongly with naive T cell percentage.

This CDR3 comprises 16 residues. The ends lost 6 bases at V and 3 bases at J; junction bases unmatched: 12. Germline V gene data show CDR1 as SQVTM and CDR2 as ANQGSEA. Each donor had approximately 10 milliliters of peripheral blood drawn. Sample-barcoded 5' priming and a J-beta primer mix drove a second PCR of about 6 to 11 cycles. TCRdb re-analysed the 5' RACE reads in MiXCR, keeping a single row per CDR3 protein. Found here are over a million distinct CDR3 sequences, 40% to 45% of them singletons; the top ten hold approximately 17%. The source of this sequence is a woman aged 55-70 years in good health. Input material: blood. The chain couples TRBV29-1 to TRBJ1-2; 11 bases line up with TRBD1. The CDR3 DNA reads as TGCAGCGTAGATACCGGACAGGGGGCTGGCGACTATGGCTACACCTTC. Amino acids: CSVDTGQGAGDYGYTF.